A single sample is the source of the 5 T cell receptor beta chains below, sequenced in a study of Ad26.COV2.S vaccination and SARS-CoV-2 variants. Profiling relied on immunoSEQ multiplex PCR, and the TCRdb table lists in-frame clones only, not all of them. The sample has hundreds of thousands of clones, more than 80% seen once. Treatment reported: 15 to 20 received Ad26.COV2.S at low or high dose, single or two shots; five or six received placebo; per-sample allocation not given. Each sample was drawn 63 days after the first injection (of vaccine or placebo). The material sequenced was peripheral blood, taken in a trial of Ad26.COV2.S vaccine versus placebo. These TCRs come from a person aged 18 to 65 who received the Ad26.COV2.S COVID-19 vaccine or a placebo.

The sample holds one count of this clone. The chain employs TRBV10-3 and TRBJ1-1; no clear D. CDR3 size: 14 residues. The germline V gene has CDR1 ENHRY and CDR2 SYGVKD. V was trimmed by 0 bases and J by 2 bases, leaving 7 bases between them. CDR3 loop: CAISESGSNTEAFF. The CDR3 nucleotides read TGTGCCATCAGTGAGTCGGGCAGCAACACTGAAGCTTTCTTT.

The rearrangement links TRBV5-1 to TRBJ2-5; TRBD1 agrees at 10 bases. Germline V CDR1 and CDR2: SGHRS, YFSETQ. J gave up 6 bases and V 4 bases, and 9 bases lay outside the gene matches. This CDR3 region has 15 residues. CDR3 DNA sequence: TGCGCCAGCAGCCATGAGGGACAGGGGAGACAGACCCAGTACTTC. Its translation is CASSHEGQGRQTQYF.

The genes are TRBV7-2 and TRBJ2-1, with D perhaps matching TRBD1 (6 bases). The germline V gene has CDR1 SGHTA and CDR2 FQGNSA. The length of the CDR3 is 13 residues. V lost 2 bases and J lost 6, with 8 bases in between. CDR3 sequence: CASSLSRGNEQFF. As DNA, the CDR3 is TGTGCCAGCAGCTTAAGCAGGGGCAATGAGCAGTTCTTC.

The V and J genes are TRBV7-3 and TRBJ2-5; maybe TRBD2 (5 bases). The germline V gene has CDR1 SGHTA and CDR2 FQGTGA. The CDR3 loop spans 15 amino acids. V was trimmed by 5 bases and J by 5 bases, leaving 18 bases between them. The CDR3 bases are TGTGCCAGCAGCCCACGGGGTACTAAGATGGAGACCCAGTACTTC. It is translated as CASSPRGTKMETQYF. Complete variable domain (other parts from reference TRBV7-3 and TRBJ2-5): GAGVSQTPSNKVTEKGKYVELRCDPISGHTALYWYRQSLGQGPEFLIYFQGTGAADDSGLPNDRFFAVRPEGSVSTLKIQRTERGDSAVYLCASSPRGTKMETQYFGPGTRLLVL.

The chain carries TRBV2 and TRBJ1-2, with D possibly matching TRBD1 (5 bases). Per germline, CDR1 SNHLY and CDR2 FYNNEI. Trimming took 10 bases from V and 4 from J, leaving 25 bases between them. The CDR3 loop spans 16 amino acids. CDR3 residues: CATSRDSSESGYGYTF. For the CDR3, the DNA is TGTGCCACATCCCGGGACTCCTCAGAGTCGGGCTATGGCTACACCTTC.